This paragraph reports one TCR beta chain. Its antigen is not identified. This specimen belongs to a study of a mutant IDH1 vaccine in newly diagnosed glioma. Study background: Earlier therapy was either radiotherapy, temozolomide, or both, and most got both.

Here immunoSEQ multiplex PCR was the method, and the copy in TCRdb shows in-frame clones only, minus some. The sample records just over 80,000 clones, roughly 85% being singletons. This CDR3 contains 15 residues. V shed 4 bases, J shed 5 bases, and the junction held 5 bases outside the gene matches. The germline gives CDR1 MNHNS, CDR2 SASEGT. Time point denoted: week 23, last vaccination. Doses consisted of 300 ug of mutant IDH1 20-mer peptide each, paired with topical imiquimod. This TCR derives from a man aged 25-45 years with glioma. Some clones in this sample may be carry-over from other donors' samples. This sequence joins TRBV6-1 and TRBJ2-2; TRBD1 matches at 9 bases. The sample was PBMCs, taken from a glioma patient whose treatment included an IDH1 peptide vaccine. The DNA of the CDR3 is TGTGCCAGCAGTGTTAGGACAGGGGTGACCGGGGAGCTGTTTTTT. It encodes CASSVRTGVTGELFF.